Here is one TCR beta chain with its context. The sample originates from a study of blood T cell repertoires in COVID-19. Study in general: Italy, Spain and the United States were the sources of the convalescent and acute COVID-19 samples. Sources were T cells, B-cell-depleted T cells, or PBMCs; the material itself was cDNA or gDNA.

The CDR3 length is 17 residues. Germline CDR1 reads MNHEY; CDR2 reads SMNVEV (reference sequence). V lost 5 bases, J lost 0 bases, and 12 bases stayed unmatched. Per the original data handling: By means of reference gene primer amplification, nucleated cell counts were estimated. Using immunoSEQ multiplex PCR, the repertoire was profiled, and TCRdb retains in-frame clones only, with some absent. V, J and clone size are taken as reported in that table, and D and trimming were inferred from the DNA itself. This sample has fewer than 180,000 clones, with around 90% found just once. The source is an older woman with active or convalescent COVID-19. The sample comprised peripheral blood. J is TRBJ1-1 and V is TRBV27; 7 bases match TRBD1. As DNA, the CDR3 is TGTGCCAGCAGTCACGCCTCCCCGACAGGGTTGAACACTGAAGCTTTCTTT. Amino acids: CASSHASPTGLNTEAFF.